This TCR beta chain was identified during a study of cytomegalovirus exposure and HLA in healthy donors. Notes on the study in general: Sequencing likely generated an artifact that appeared as a cluster of highly shared sequence variants.

As to this clone: Its target is not known.

PCR used 60 Vbeta primers and 13 Jbeta primers. Original analysis: Later reanalysis found around 84 million unique TCR beta chains, around 11 million of them shared. The data were produced by immunoSEQ multiplex PCR, yet TCRdb's version contains in-frame clones alone and is incomplete. V, J and clone size are those of that table, while D and trimming were read from the DNA. The table includes 150,000 to 200,000 clones, 73% detected once. CDR3 size: 14 residues. Trimming left V 7 bases short and J 1 base short, with 14 bases between. Germline V lookup: CDR1 SGHRS, CDR2 YFSETQ. The receptor's source is a woman aged 18-30 years in good health and CMV-seropositive. The V and J genes are TRBV5-1 and TRBJ1-1; D gene ambiguous. Sequenced: PBMCs. CDR3 sequence: CASRPDPGNTEAFF. CDR3 nucleotide sequence: TGCGCCAGCCGGCCGGATCCAGGGAACACTGAAGCTTTCTTT.